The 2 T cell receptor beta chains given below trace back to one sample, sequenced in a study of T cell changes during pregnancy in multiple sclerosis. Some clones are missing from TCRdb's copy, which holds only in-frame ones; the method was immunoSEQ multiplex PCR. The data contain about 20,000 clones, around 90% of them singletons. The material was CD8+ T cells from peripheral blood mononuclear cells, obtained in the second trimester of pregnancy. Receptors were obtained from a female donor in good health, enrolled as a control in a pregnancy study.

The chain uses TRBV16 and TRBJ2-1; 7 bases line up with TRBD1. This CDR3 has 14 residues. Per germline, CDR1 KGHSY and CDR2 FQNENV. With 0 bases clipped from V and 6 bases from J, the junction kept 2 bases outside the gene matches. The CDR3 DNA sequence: TGTGCCAGCAGCCAATCGGCAGGGGGCAATGAGCAGTTCTTC. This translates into CASSQSAGGNEQFF. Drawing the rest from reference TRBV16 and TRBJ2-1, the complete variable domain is GEEVAQTPKHLVRGEGQKAKLYCAPIKGHSYVFWYQQVLKNEFKFLISFQNENVFDETGMPKERFSAKCLPNSPCSLEIQATKLEDSAVYFCASSQSAGGNEQFFGPGTRLTVL.

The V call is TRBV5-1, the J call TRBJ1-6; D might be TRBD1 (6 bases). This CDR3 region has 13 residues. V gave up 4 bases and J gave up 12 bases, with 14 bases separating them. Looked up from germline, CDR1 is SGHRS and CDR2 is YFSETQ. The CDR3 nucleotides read TGCGCCAGCAGCCTGCAGGGGAATGGACCCCTCCACTTT. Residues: CASSLQGNGPLHF.